The 13 T cell receptor beta chains presented below share a single source sample, sequenced in a study of T cells in Graves' hyperthyroidism and ophthalmopathy. The investigators amplified TCR beta CDR3 regions from RNA transcripts. Using the HTBI primer set, a first-round RT-PCR was run on the TCR CDR3. One entry per CDR3 protein results from TCRdb running MiXCR on the multiplex PCR reads. The sample has around 500,000 distinct CDR3 sequences; 13% to 15% are singletons. The sequenced sample was blood. Source of these receptors: a woman aged 18 to 35 with Graves' hyperthyroidism.

The chain joins TRBV4-1 to TRBJ2-1; possibly TRBD2 for D (5 bases). This CDR3 spans 16 amino acids. Trimming took off 3 bases at V and 0 bases at J, with 12 bases between the two ends. Germline CDR1 and CDR2: MGHRA and YSYEKL. In DNA form, the CDR3 reads TGCGCCAGCAGCCAGCCCCAGCGGAGCTCCTACAATGAGCAGTTCTTC. Translation gives CASSQPQRSSYNEQFF.

Notes on this clonotype: The germline gene is not matched at one end of the junction; a read error may be the cause. The chain combines TRBV7-3 with TRBJ1-1; possible D gene TRBD1, 6 bases. This CDR3 region has 13 residues. Germline loops: CDR1 SGHTA, CDR2 FQGTGA. This chain's CDR3 is CASSSQGNIEAFF. The CDR3, as DNA: TGTGCCAGCAGCTCCCAGGGGAACATTGAAGCTTTCTTT.

The sample holds many counts of this clonotype. This sequence joins TRBV12-3 or TRBV12-4 and TRBJ1-5; TRBD1 aligns across 8 bases. V lost 7 bases and J lost 6; bases outside the gene matches: 8. The CDR3 is 14 residues long. The CDR3 spells CASNRAGGVQPQHF. CDR3 DNA sequence: TGTGCCAGCAACAGAGCAGGGGGCGTTCAGCCCCAGCATTTT.

The chain joins TRBV7-3 to TRBJ1-1; D unresolved. Trimming pared 2 bases from V and 0 bases from J, leaving 19 bases between. Germline CDR1 and CDR2: SGHTA and FQGTGA. The CDR3 sequence is 18 residues long. CDR3 nucleotides: TGTGCCAGCAGCTTATATGCCCCGTTGCCACTCATGAACACTGAAGCTTTCTTT. Protein: CASSLYAPLPLMNTEAFF.

This clonotype was counted ten times or more. The chain is built from TRBV20-1 and TRBJ2-5; the D gene is possibly TRBD2 (5 bases). V was pared by 6 bases and J by 5 bases, with 19 bases between. Germline CDR1 DFQATT, CDR2 SNEGSKA (reference sequence). The CDR3 length is 14 residues. The CDR3 spells CSALQLAERETQYF. The CDR3 DNA is TGCAGTGCCCTGCAACTGGCGGAGCGGGAGACCCAGTACTTC.

The chain has TRBV7-6 and TRBJ1-5; D might be TRBD1 (6 bases). Per germline, CDR1 SGHVS and CDR2 FNYEAQ. The CDR3 is made up of 13 amino acids. V was cut by 5 bases and J by 4 bases, with 9 bases left in between. For the CDR3, the DNA is TGTGCCAGCAGCCAGGGGACTAATCAGCCCCAGCATTTT. It encodes CASSQGTNQPQHF.

This clonotype was seen many times. The chain uses TRBV11-2 and TRBJ2-5; D remains unclear. Per germline, CDR1 SGHAT and CDR2 FQNNGV. The CDR3 is made up of 15 amino acids. The germline V and J ends were trimmed by 1 base and 1 base, with 10 bases remaining between them. CDR3 sequence reads: CASSLGTDTQETQYF. The CDR3, as DNA: TGTGCCAGCAGCTTAGGGACCGACACCCAAGAGACCCAGTACTTC.

This clonotype showed up just a few times. The gene calls are TRBV7-9 and TRBJ1-5; D is unclear. The V end was cut by 2 bases, the J end by 6 bases, with 8 bases between. Looked up from germline, CDR1 is SEHNR and CDR2 is FQNEAQ (reference sequence). The CDR3 contains 13 residues. This CDR3 reads CASSLSSAQPQHF. In DNA form, the CDR3 reads TGTGCCAGCAGCTTATCTTCGGCTCAGCCCCAGCATTTT.

This clonotype was recorded at least ten times. The V and J genes are TRBV12-5 and TRBJ1-1; no clear D. This CDR3 contains 15 residues. V was pared by 2 bases and J by 4 bases, with 14 bases between. Germline-derived CDR1 and CDR2 are LGHNT and FRNRAP. CDR3 in DNA: TGTGCTAGTGGTTTGTCCCGGCCGAGAGGCACTGAAGCTTTCTTT. Amino acid sequence: CASGLSRPRGTEAFF.

This clonotype has only a few counts. The chain recombines TRBV7-6 with TRBJ2-2, with D unclear. Deletions cut 5 bases from V and 4 bases from J, with 11 bases between. CDR1 and CDR2 (germline): SGHVS, FNYEAQ. The CDR3 contains 14 residues. The chain's CDR3 is CASSEHGLTGELFF. The CDR3 nucleotides are TGTGCCAGCAGCGAACACGGTCTCACCGGGGAGCTGTTTTTT.

There are many counts of this clonotype. The V gene is TRBV12-3 or TRBV12-4, the J gene TRBJ1-1, with no clear D. The V end lost 6 bases, the J end lost 3 bases, and 11 bases lay between the germline ends. CDR3 length equals 13 residues. The CDR3 loop reads CASSDVRYTEAFF. Written as DNA, the CDR3 is TGTGCCAGCAGCGATGTGCGGTACACTGAAGCTTTCTTT.

This clonotype was seen just once. This may be a read error, as it is one base from a much larger clone. V and J are TRBV11-2 and TRBJ1-3; D call uncertain. Germline V lookup: CDR1 SGHAT, CDR2 FQNNGV. There are 13 residues in the CDR3. The CDR3 loop reads CAGSFPRGNTIYF. The CDR3 bases are TGTGCCGGCAGCTTCCCAAGGGGAAACACCATATATTTT.

The V and J genes are TRBV19 and TRBJ2-1, with 7 positions matching TRBD1. Germline CDR1 reads LNHDA; CDR2 reads SQIVND (reference sequence). CDR3 length: 16 residues. The junction had 9 bases not matched to a gene; V was cut back by 7 bases and J by 0 bases. The CDR3 coding sequence is TGTGCCAGTACTCCGGGACAGCGTTTCTCCTACAATGAGCAGTTCTTC. Its translation: CASTPGQRFSYNEQFF.